This entry lists 20 T cell receptor beta chains sequenced from one sample in a study of cytomegalovirus exposure and HLA in healthy donors (dated 2017 in TCRdb). The library was prepared using the immunoSEQ multiplex PCR assay. The table comes from immuneACCESS by way of TCRdb, which keeps in-frame sequences with V and J called. Part of the clones is missing from these tables; in studies checked, under half for an unresolved V gene and the rest for unknown reasons. In all, the sample holds about 150,000 clones, and approximately 91% of those were seen once. In total, the top ten clones hold 0.6% to 0.85% of the sample. The sequenced material came from PBMCs. All receptors derive from a man younger than 35 in good health and CMV-seronegative.

The J gene is TRBJ2-5, the V gene TRBV5-1; a possible D gene is TRBD2 (6 bases). The CDR3 spans 15 residues. CDR1 SGHRS and CDR2 YFSETQ come from the germline V gene. The ends were cut back, 0 bases at V and 4 bases at J, with 13 bases in the middle. CDR3 amino acids: CASSLGAGTRETQYF. The CDR3 nucleotides are TGCGCCAGCAGCTTGGGAGCTGGGACTCGAGAGACCCAGTACTTC.

The chain employs TRBV7-6 and TRBJ2-1; D perhaps matches TRBD2 (6 bases). Germline CDR1 reads SGHVS; CDR2 reads FNYEAQ. The germline V and J ends were trimmed by 5 bases and 2 bases, with 13 bases remaining between them. This CDR3 spans 15 amino acids. CDR3 loop: CASSLGSPPYNEQFF. The CDR3, as DNA: TGTGCCAGCAGCCTCGGGAGCCCCCCCTACAATGAGCAGTTCTTC.

This clone was counted once. The J gene is TRBJ2-7, the V gene TRBV6-6; TRBD1 might be the D (7 bases). The CDR3 covers 15 residues. The germline V and J ends were trimmed by 2 bases and 1 base, with 12 bases remaining between them. Germline assignment: CDR1 MNHNY and CDR2 SVGAGI (reference sequence). The CDR3 reads CASSYDRDLSYEQYV. CDR3 nucleotide sequence: TGTGCCAGCAGTTACGACAGGGACTTGTCCTACGAGCAGTACGTC.

This chain uses TRBV27 with TRBJ1-1; a weak D match, TRBD1 (5 bases). V lost 7 bases to trimming and J lost 5 bases, with 20 bases between them. This CDR3 is built from 15 residues. The germline CDR1 and CDR2 sequences are MNHEY and SMNVEV (reference sequence). Here the CDR3 DNA reads TGTGCCAGCAACGAACTCGGGGGGGTTCGGACTGAAGCTTTCTTT. It is translated as CASNELGGVRTEAFF.

The chain is built from TRBV5-4 and TRBJ1-2; 9 bases map to TRBD1. The V and J ends lost 7 bases and 7 bases, in that order; junction bases with no gene match: 14. This CDR3 spans 15 amino acids. Germline CDR1 and CDR2: SGHNT and YYREEE (reference sequence). The CDR3: CASGQTGGGRGGYTF. CDR3 DNA sequence: TGTGCCAGCGGTCAGACAGGGGGTGGTCGGGGTGGCTACACCTTC.

V and J are TRBV28 and TRBJ1-5, with unresolved D. V was shortened by 6 bases and J by 5 bases, with 17 bases between the two germline ends. CDR1 and CDR2 from the germline V gene are MDHEN and SYDVKM. The CDR3 sequence is 15 residues long. This CDR3 is CASSPPHEGDQPQHF. The CDR3, as DNA: TGTGCCAGCAGCCCCCCCCATGAGGGAGATCAGCCCCAGCATTTT.

The V gene is TRBV9, the J gene TRBJ2-1; 8 positions agree with TRBD2. Per germline, CDR1 SGDLS and CDR2 YYNGEE. V gave up 5 bases and J gave up 0 bases; unmatched junction bases: 16. The CDR3 covers 19 residues. The CDR3 sequence is CASSLSGSRGISSYNEQFF. CDR3 nucleotides: TGTGCCAGCAGTCTCAGCGGGAGCCGGGGGATTAGCTCCTACAATGAGCAGTTCTTC. The variable domain in full, completed from reference TRBV9 and TRBJ2-1, reads DSGVTQTPKHLITATGQRVTLRCSPRSGDLSVYWYQQSLDQGLQFLIQYYNGEERAKGNILERFSAQQFPDLHSELNLSSLELGDSALYFCASSLSGSRGISSYNEQFFGPGTRLTVL.

The gene calls are TRBV5-1 and TRBJ2-3; D possibly corresponds to TRBD2 (6 bases). Germline CDR1 reads SGHRS; CDR2 reads YFSETQ. Trimming pared 3 bases from V and 4 bases from J, leaving 15 bases between. The CDR3 runs 15 residues. The CDR3 here is CASSSGTRGPDTQYF. CDR3 in DNA: TGCGCCAGCAGCTCCGGGACTCGTGGCCCAGATACGCAGTATTTT. Full variable domain (outside the CDR3, taken from reference TRBV5-1 and TRBJ2-3): KAGVTQTPRYLIKTRGQQVTLSCSPISGHRSVSWYQQTPGQGLQFLFEYFSETQRNKGNFPGRFSGRQFSNSRSEMNVSTLELGDSALYLCASSSGTRGPDTQYFGPGTRLTVL.

The chain has TRBV15 and TRBJ1-2, with 7 bases aligning to TRBD1. V lost 6 bases, J lost 0 bases, and 4 bases stayed unmatched. There are 14 residues in the CDR3. CDR1 and CDR2 from the germline V gene are LNHNV and YYDKDF (reference sequence). The CDR3 bases are TGTGCCACCAGGCGGGACAGATCTAACTATGGCTACACCTTC. Protein product: CATRRDRSNYGYTF.

J is TRBJ2-6 and V is TRBV6-5; D might be TRBD2 (5 bases). V lost 4 bases to trimming and J lost 1 base, with 11 bases between them. This CDR3 is built from 16 residues. CDR1 MNHEY and CDR2 SVGAGI come from the germline V gene. The CDR3 protein is CASSLTPGSGANVLTF. The DNA for the CDR3 is TGTGCCAGCAGTTTGACCCCGGGATCTGGGGCCAACGTCCTGACTTTC.

The J gene is TRBJ2-7, the V gene TRBV6-5, with D unresolved. The CDR3 loop spans 14 amino acids. V shed 6 bases and J shed 6 bases, with 18 bases lying between them. The germline V gene encodes CDR1 MNHEY and CDR2 SVGAGI. The CDR3 DNA reads as TGTGCCAGCAGGTGGTCAGGCCGCCAAGGCGAGCAGTACGTC. Its translation is CASRWSGRQGEQYV.

The gene calls are TRBV11-3 and TRBJ1-2, with D possibly being TRBD1 (5 bases). This CDR3 spans 14 amino acids. CDR1 and CDR2 from the germline V gene are SGHNT and YENEEA. V was shortened by 1 base and J by 3 bases, with 9 bases between the two germline ends. The CDR3 is CASSLGRDHYGYTF. The CDR3 region has the DNA TGTGCCAGCAGCTTAGGCAGGGATCACTATGGCTACACCTTC.

This rearrangement joins TRBV7-9 to TRBJ2-5, with D hard to call. The V gene lost 5 bases and the J gene lost 1 base, with 11 bases spanning the gap. The germline CDR1 and CDR2 sequences are SEHNR and FQNEAQ (reference sequence). This CDR3 comprises 14 residues. DNA of the CDR3: TGTGCCAGCAGCCCCTACCGACTCCAAGAGACCCAGTACTTC. Translation: CASSPYRLQETQYF.

This clone was counted once. J is TRBJ1-3 and V is TRBV30; the match to TRBD1 covers 7 bases. Looked up from germline, CDR1 is GTSNPN and CDR2 is SVGIG (reference sequence). The CDR3 is 14 amino acids. Trimming took 2 bases from V and 2 from J; bases not matched to a gene: 3. CDR3 loop: CAWSSGTAGNTIYF. The CDR3 DNA is TGTGCCTGGAGTTCCGGGACAGCTGGAAACACCATATATTTT.

This chain uses TRBV7-8 with TRBJ2-1; D remains ambiguous. The CDR3 has 15 residues. Per germline, CDR1 SGHVS and CDR2 FQNEAQ. Trimming removed 3 bases at V and 0 bases at J, with 9 bases between. CDR3 DNA: TGTGCCAGCAGCTTTCCACTTGACTCCTACAATGAGCAGTTCTTC. It is translated as CASSFPLDSYNEQFF.

The chain employs TRBV30 and TRBJ2-5, with 10 bases matching TRBD2. The CDR3 is 14 amino acids. The junction had 7 bases not matched to a gene; V was cut back by 2 bases and J by 7 bases. Germline assignment: CDR1 GTSNPN and CDR2 SVGIG (reference sequence). CDR3 residues: CAWSTSGDLGTQYF. The CDR3 DNA is TGTGCCTGGAGTACTAGCGGGGACCTCGGGACCCAGTACTTC.

The chain couples TRBV7-8 to TRBJ2-7, with D hard to call. This CDR3 contains 15 residues. Per the germline V gene, CDR1 is SGHVS and CDR2 is FQNEAQ. The germline V and J ends were trimmed by 4 bases and 1 base, with 14 bases remaining between them. CDR3 sequence reads: CASSSRVEYSYEQYF. CDR3 DNA: TGTGCCAGCAGCTCCCGGGTGGAGTATTCCTACGAGCAGTACTTC.

The sample holds a few counts of this clone. The chain is built from TRBV7-3 and TRBJ2-7, with D possibly matching TRBD2 (7 bases). CDR3 length: 14 residues. The V gene lost 5 bases and the J gene lost 6 bases, with 17 bases spanning the gap. The germline gives CDR1 SGHTA, CDR2 FQGTGA. CDR3 protein: CASSTTAGAGEQYF. CDR3 in DNA: TGTGCCAGCAGCACAACGGCGGGGGCCGGCGAGCAGTACTTC.

In its sample, this clone was seen once. V and J are TRBV9 and TRBJ2-1; D call uncertain. The germline gives CDR1 SGDLS, CDR2 YYNGEE. The ends were cut back, 3 bases at V and 8 bases at J, with 15 bases in the middle. CDR3 size: 14 residues. The chain's CDR3 is CASSGAPKGYEQFF. CDR3 DNA sequence: TGTGCCAGCAGCGGGGCCCCCAAAGGCTATGAGCAGTTCTTC.

The rearrangement joins TRBV19 to TRBJ2-3, with 11 bases that match TRBD2. The CDR3 sequence is 16 residues long. Trimming removed 8 bases from V and 10 bases from J; junction bases left unmatched: 17. From germline, CDR1 is LNHDA and CDR2 SQIVND (reference sequence). This CDR3 reads CASRSSGGPSLGAQYF. CDR3 bases: TGTGCCAGTCGTTCTAGCGGGGGGCCTTCCTTGGGTGCGCAGTATTTT.